One sample yielded the 17 T cell receptor beta chains listed below, sequenced in a study of blood T cell repertoires in COVID-19. Sequenced by immunoSEQ multiplex PCR; TCRdb stores in-frame clones only, minus some. The sample yields roughly 180,000 clones, approximately 80% seen once. The sequenced sample consisted of PBMCs or T cells enriched from blood (not recorded which). The source is a man in his fifties or sixties who had been exposed to COVID-19.

V is TRBV2 and J is TRBJ2-7, with D unresolved. CDR3 size: 13 residues. The V end lost 3 bases, the J end lost 3 bases, and 9 bases lay between the germline ends. Germline CDR1 is SNHLY and CDR2 is FYNNEI. The CDR3 sequence: CASSESQVYEQYF. The CDR3, as DNA: TGTGCCAGCAGTGAGTCGCAGGTCTACGAGCAGTACTTC.

V is TRBV28 and J is TRBJ2-1, with 8 bases lining up with TRBD2. CDR3 size: 16 residues. V gave up 5 bases and J gave up 2 bases; unmatched junction bases: 8. Germline V lookup: CDR1 MDHEN, CDR2 SYDVKM. Here the CDR3 DNA reads TGTGCCAGCAGTCCAAATAGCGGGATCGCCTACAATGAGCAGTTCTTC. Protein: CASSPNSGIAYNEQFF.

This clone appeared a few times. The genes are TRBV5-1 and TRBJ1-5; D gene ambiguous. The CDR3 consists of 14 residues. Between the trimmed V and J ends, which lost 0 bases and 6 bases, there was a span of 10 bases. The germline V gene has CDR1 SGHRS and CDR2 YFSETQ. CDR3 sequence: CASSLAGEAQPQHF. In DNA, the CDR3 is TGCGCCAGCAGCTTGGCTGGGGAGGCTCAGCCCCAGCATTTT.

The chain employs TRBV28 and TRBJ2-1, with D unresolved. The V gene's germline CDR1 is MDHEN and CDR2 SYDVKM. The CDR3 has 15 amino acids. Trimming cost V 2 bases and J 6 bases, with 14 bases left between them. CDR3 nucleotides: TGTGCCAGCAGTTTAGCGGCTACCGGTGGCAATGAGCAGTTCTTC. It codes for CASSLAATGGNEQFF.

The chain employs TRBV21-1 and TRBJ2-4; TRBD1 is the table's D call, not checked against the DNA. TRBV21-1 is a pseudogene locus. The CDR3 spans 17 residues. CDR3 protein: CASSKAGRLLAKNIQYF. The DNA for the CDR3 is TGTGCCAGCAGCAAAGCGGGGCGTCTATTAGCCAAAAACATTCAGTACTTC.

The rearrangement uses TRBV30 and TRBJ2-3; the match to TRBD2 covers 8 bases. The CDR3 has 13 amino acids. Per germline, CDR1 GTSNPN and CDR2 SVGIG (reference sequence). J gave up 5 bases and V 2 bases, and 3 bases lay outside the gene matches. CDR3 loop: CAWSSGRKDTQYF. The CDR3 DNA reads TGTGCCTGGAGTAGCGGGAGAAAAGATACGCAGTATTTT.

The V gene is TRBV7-2, the J gene TRBJ2-5; maybe TRBD2 (5 bases). The germline CDR1 and CDR2 sequences are SGHTA and FQGNSA. V was shortened by 1 base and J by 2 bases, with 11 bases between the two germline ends. CDR3 length equals 15 residues. The CDR3 protein is CASSLVRLPQETQYF. The CDR3 coding sequence is TGTGCCAGCAGCTTAGTACGACTACCACAAGAGACCCAGTACTTC.

This chain joins TRBV5-4 and TRBJ2-5, with D tentatively TRBD2 (5 bases). Germline assignment: CDR1 SGHNT and CDR2 YYREEE (reference sequence). V was trimmed by 0 bases and J by 1 base, leaving 13 bases between them. The CDR3 spans 16 residues. CDR3 in amino acids: CASSLGGPDFQETQYF. The CDR3 region has the DNA TGTGCCAGCAGCTTGGGAGGGCCCGACTTCCAAGAGACCCAGTACTTC.

The chain recombines TRBV9 with TRBJ2-7, with 9 bases fitting TRBD2. The germline gives CDR1 SGDLS, CDR2 YYNGEE. Trimming cost V 3 bases and J 3 bases; bases outside gene matches: 7. This CDR3 has 15 residues. The CDR3 coding sequence is TGTGCCAGCAGCGCTACTAGCGGGCCGAGCTACGAGCAGTACTTC. This translates into CASSATSGPSYEQYF. Combining the CDR3 with reference TRBV9 and TRBJ2-7 gives the whole variable domain DSGVTQTPKHLITATGQRVTLRCSPRSGDLSVYWYQQSLDQGLQFLIQYYNGEERAKGNILERFSAQQFPDLHSELNLSSLELGDSALYFCASSATSGPSYEQYFGPGTRLTVT.

CDR3 loop: CASSQWLAGEPEYF. The CDR3 DNA reads TGTGCCAGCAGCCAATGGCTAGCGGGAGAGCCGGAGTACTTC. The chain employs TRBV3-1 (or the pseudogene TRBV3-2) and TRBJ2-7, with 10 bases that match TRBD2. CDR3 length equals 14 residues. Germline lookup yields CDR1 LGHDT and CDR2 YNNKEL (reference sequence). The V segment lost 2 bases and the J segment 11 bases; nucleotides outside the gene matches: 9.

V gene TRBV19 combines with J gene TRBJ1-2; 7 bases fit TRBD1. Germline values: CDR1 LNHDA, CDR2 SQIVND (reference sequence). The CDR3 totals 16 residues. V dropped 6 bases and J dropped 0; count of bases not matched to a gene: 10. CDR3 sequence (DNA): TGTGCCAGTAGCCCAGTAGGGGGCCAAGCTAACTATGGCTACACCTTC. Amino acids: CASSPVGGQANYGYTF.

The V gene is TRBV6-5, the J gene TRBJ1-2; 9 bases match TRBD1. This CDR3 contains 14 residues. V lost 6 bases and J lost 8; bases outside the gene matches: 10. The germline V gene has CDR1 MNHEY and CDR2 SVGAGI. The CDR3 DNA reads as TGTGCCAGCAGCTCCCTCTGGACAGGGGAAGGCTACACCTTC. Protein: CASSSLWTGEGYTF.

The chain carries TRBV9 and TRBJ2-1; D unresolved. The V and J ends lost 1 base and 0 bases respectively, with 8 bases between them. CDR1 SGDLS and CDR2 YYNGEE come from the germline V gene. The CDR3 runs to 15 residues. The chain's CDR3 is CASSVTSLSYNEQFF. The CDR3 DNA is TGTGCCAGCAGCGTAACAAGTCTCTCCTACAATGAGCAGTTCTTC.

This chain connects TRBV5-4 to TRBJ1-1; the match to TRBD1 covers 9 bases. The CDR3 extends over 16 amino acids. The V gene's germline CDR1 is SGHNT and CDR2 YYREEE (reference sequence). V dropped 3 bases and J dropped 2; count of bases not matched to a gene: 8. The CDR3 sequence is CASSSPAQGANTEAFF. The DNA of the CDR3 is TGTGCCAGCAGCTCGCCCGCACAGGGGGCCAACACTGAAGCTTTCTTT.

The chain links TRBV29-1 to TRBJ1-1; 7 bases map to TRBD1. The germline CDR1 and CDR2 sequences are SQVTM and ANQGSEA. The CDR3 covers 13 residues. The J segment lost 5 bases and the V segment lost 5 bases, leaving 8 bases of the junction unmatched. DNA of the CDR3: TGCAGCGTTTCAACCAGGGGGAAAACTGAAGCTTTCTTT. It codes for CSVSTRGKTEAFF.

The gene calls are TRBV19 and TRBJ2-2; 13 nucleotides match TRBD2. CDR1 is LNHDA, CDR2 SQIVND, per germline (reference sequence). V lost 6 bases and J lost 6; bases outside the gene matches: 13. This CDR3 is 18 amino acids long. DNA for the CDR3: TGTGCCAGTAGCACCCCCACTAGCGGGAGGGCCCGGGCCGGGGAGCTGTTTTTT. Its translation is CASSTPTSGRARAGELFF.

The chain recombines TRBV6-6 with TRBJ2-3; 11 nucleotides agree with TRBD2. Germline trimming cut 5 bases from V and 4 bases from J; bases unmatched to any gene: 5. This CDR3 region has 15 residues. CDR1 is MNHNY, CDR2 SVGAGI, per germline (reference sequence). The CDR3 DNA is TGTGCCAGCAGTCTTAGCGGGAGGGGTGCAGATACGCAGTATTTT. Its translation: CASSLSGRGADTQYF.